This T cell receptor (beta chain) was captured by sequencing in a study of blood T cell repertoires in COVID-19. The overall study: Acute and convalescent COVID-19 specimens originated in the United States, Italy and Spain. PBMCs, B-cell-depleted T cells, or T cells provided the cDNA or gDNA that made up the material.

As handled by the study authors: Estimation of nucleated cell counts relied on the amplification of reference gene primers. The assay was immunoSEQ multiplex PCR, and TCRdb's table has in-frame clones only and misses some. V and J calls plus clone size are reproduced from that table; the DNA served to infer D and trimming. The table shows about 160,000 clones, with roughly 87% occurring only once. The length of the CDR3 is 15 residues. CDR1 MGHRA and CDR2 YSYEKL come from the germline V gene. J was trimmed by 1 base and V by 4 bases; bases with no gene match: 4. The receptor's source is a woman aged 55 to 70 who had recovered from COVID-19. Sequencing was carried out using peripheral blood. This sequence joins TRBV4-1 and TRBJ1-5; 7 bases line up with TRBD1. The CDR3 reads CASSRTGESNQPQHF. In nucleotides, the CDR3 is TGCGCCAGCAGCCGTACAGGGGAGAGCAATCAGCCCCAGCATTTT.